This entry lists 10 T cell receptor beta chains sequenced from one sample in a study of identical twins. TCRdb fed the 5' RACE reads into MiXCR, producing one record per CDR3 protein. The sample yields fewer than 900,000 distinct CDR3 sequences, 20% to 25% seen once. In addition, the sample was reused for a study of T cells expressing NK-cell markers.

Input material: PBMCs. These TCRs come from a woman under 30 in good health.

This chain connects TRBV20-1 to TRBJ2-2, with 7 bases that match TRBD1. The V segment lost 5 bases and the J segment 5 bases; nucleotides outside the gene matches: 8. The CDR3 totals 14 residues. CDR1 DFQATT and CDR2 SNEGSKA come from the germline V gene (reference sequence). CDR3 sequence reads: CSAYRGSSTGELFF. In DNA form, the CDR3 reads TGCAGTGCTTACAGGGGTTCGAGTACCGGGGAGCTGTTTTTT.

This clonotype has a handful of counts. The chain joins TRBV12-3 or TRBV12-4 to TRBJ2-3, with D perhaps assigned TRBD1 or TRBD2 (5 bases each). Trimming pared 6 bases from V and 2 bases from J, leaving 12 bases between. The CDR3 sequence is 14 residues long. This CDR3 is CASRGDRYTDTQYF. CDR3 nucleotide sequence: TGTGCCAGCAGAGGGGACCGTTACACAGATACGCAGTATTTT.

The J gene is TRBJ2-7, the V gene TRBV20-1; 9 bases are a match to TRBD2. Looked up from germline, CDR1 is DFQATT and CDR2 is SNEGSKA (reference sequence). The CDR3 totals 14 residues. V gave up 6 bases and J gave up 6 bases; unmatched junction bases: 12. The DNA for the CDR3 is TGCAGTGCGCCTCCCTTAGCGGGAGCTCCCGAGCAGTACTTC. It specifies CSAPPLAGAPEQYF.

The table lists this clonotype with a few counts. The chain links TRBV12-3 or TRBV12-4 to TRBJ2-1; TRBD2 matches 9 bases. CDR3 size: 14 residues. Germline trimming cut 8 bases from V and 3 bases from J; bases unmatched to any gene: 5. The chain's CDR3 is CASSGLAIYNEQFF. The CDR3 DNA follows: TGTGCCAGCTCGGGACTAGCCATCTACAATGAGCAGTTCTTC.

V and J are TRBV11-2 and TRBJ2-2; 7 nucleotides match TRBD1. The germline V gene has CDR1 SGHAT and CDR2 FQNNGV. J lost 6 bases, V lost 1 base, and 11 bases had no gene match. CDR3 length: 17 amino acids. The DNA for the CDR3 is TGTGCCAGCAGCTTAGTCGGCAGGGGGTCGTCGGCCGGGGAGCTGTTTTTT. Its translation: CASSLVGRGSSAGELFF.

The chain is built from TRBV7-8 and TRBJ2-1; TRBD2 matches at 10 bases. The CDR3 extends over 16 amino acids. Germline V gene data show CDR1 as SGHVS and CDR2 as FQNEAQ. J gave up 6 bases and V 0 bases, and 5 bases lay outside the gene matches. This chain's CDR3 is CASSLAWSSGSNEQFF. For the CDR3, the DNA is TGTGCCAGCAGCTTAGCGTGGTCTAGCGGGAGCAATGAGCAGTTCTTC.

The chain is built from TRBV29-1 and TRBJ2-3; D assignment may be TRBD1 or TRBD2 (5 bases each). This CDR3 has 12 amino acids. Looked up from germline, CDR1 is SQVTM and CDR2 is ANQGSEA. Trimming left V 7 bases short and J 1 base short, with 9 bases between. CDR3 bases: TGCAGCGCGGGACCGGGCACAGATACGCAGTATTTT. Amino acids: CSAGPGTDTQYF.

This clonotype appeared a few times. The V and J genes are TRBV30 and TRBJ2-7; D perhaps matches TRBD2 (6 bases). Trimming pared 4 bases from V and 0 bases from J, leaving 10 bases between. This CDR3 is built from 13 residues. Looked up from germline, CDR1 is GTSNPN and CDR2 is SVGIG (reference sequence). CDR3: CAWKGGNSYEQYF. CDR3 sequence (DNA): TGTGCCTGGAAGGGCGGGAACTCCTACGAGCAGTACTTC.

This clonotype was counted only a few times. J is TRBJ2-1 and V is TRBV5-6; 11 bases are a match to TRBD1. With V trimmed by 0 bases and J by 10 bases, 9 bases remained unmatched. Germline CDR1 and CDR2: SGHDT and YYEEEE. The CDR3 loop spans 16 amino acids. CDR3 DNA: TGTGCCAGCAGCTTGGGATTAAGGACAGGGGGCAAAGAGCAGTTCTTC. Translating gives CASSLGLRTGGKEQFF. The variable domain in full, completed from reference TRBV5-6 and TRBJ2-1, reads DAGVTQSPTHLIKTRGQQVTLRCSPKSGHDTVSWYQQALGQGPQFIFQYYEEEERQRGNFPDRFSGHQFPNYSSELNVNALLLGDSALYLCASSLGLRTGGKEQFFGPGTRLTVL.

The chain employs TRBV5-1 and TRBJ2-7; 7 bases fit TRBD1. Germline values: CDR1 SGHRS, CDR2 YFSETQ. Germline trimming cut 1 base from V and 1 base from J; bases unmatched to any gene: 2. The CDR3 spans 14 residues. The CDR3 DNA reads as TGCGCCAGCAGCTTGACAGGGGCTTCCTACGAGCAGTACTTC. It specifies CASSLTGASYEQYF.